The next 14 T cell receptor beta chains were all read from a single sample in a study of cytomegalovirus exposure and HLA in healthy donors. This PCR relied on a set of 60 Vbeta primers and 13 Jbeta primers. Libraries were prepared by immunoSEQ multiplex PCR; TCRdb keeps only in-frame clonotypes and omits some of them. The sample lists approximately 110,000 clones; 80% to 85% were seen once. The source material was PBMCs. The source is a woman aged 30 to 39 in good health and CMV-seronegative.

The chain has TRBV5-1 and TRBJ2-5; TRBD2 matches 13 bases. The J segment lost 5 bases and the V segment lost 4 bases, leaving 14 bases of the junction unmatched. This CDR3 comprises 18 residues. The germline V gene encodes CDR1 SGHRS and CDR2 YFSETQ. CDR3 bases: TGCGCCAGCAGCCCGAGTTTCGGAGGGACTAGCGGGACGGAGACCCAGTACTTC. Protein product: CASSPSFGGTSGTETQYF.

This clone was detected once. The J gene is TRBJ2-3, the V gene TRBV7-2, with D unclear. CDR1 and CDR2 (germline): SGHTA, FQGNSA. The germline V and J ends were trimmed by 5 bases and 2 bases, with 11 bases remaining between them. The CDR3 spans 14 residues. The CDR3 DNA follows: TGTGCCAGCAGCCCTTTAGCTTCCACAGATACGCAGTATTTT. It is translated as CASSPLASTDTQYF.

The V call is TRBV7-8, the J call TRBJ2-2; 11 bases are shared with TRBD2. The CDR3 has 18 residues. The junction had 11 bases not matched to a gene; V was cut back by 4 bases and J by 4 bases. Germline values: CDR1 SGHVS, CDR2 FQNEAQ. The DNA for the CDR3 is TGTGCCAGCAGCTCCGGGACAGGGACTAGCGGCCGCACCGGGGAGCTGTTTTTT. It specifies CASSSGTGTSGRTGELFF.

This clone was seen just once. The chain couples TRBV5-1 to TRBJ1-1; maybe TRBD1 (5 bases). CDR3 size: 15 residues. Trimming pared 3 bases from V and 7 bases from J, leaving 19 bases between. Germline V gene lookup returns CDR1 SGHRS and CDR2 YFSETQ. The CDR3 is CASSSTPEGRGEAFF. CDR3 coding DNA: TGCGCCAGCAGCTCGACCCCGGAGGGGCGCGGTGAAGCTTTCTTT.

The chain recombines TRBV2 with TRBJ2-7; TRBD1 matches at 9 bases. Per germline, CDR1 SNHLY and CDR2 FYNNEI. The CDR3 extends over 12 amino acids. With 10 bases clipped from V and 2 bases from J, the junction kept 3 bases outside the gene matches. The CDR3 loop is CATRDRAYEQYF. CDR3 DNA: TGTGCCACCCGGGACAGGGCCTACGAGCAGTACTTC.

The chain links TRBV4-2 to TRBJ2-7, with TRBD1 matching 8 bases. The CDR3 is 16 amino acids. V lost 1 base and J lost 4; bases outside the gene matches: 9. Germline V gene sequence: CDR1 LGHNA, CDR2 YNFKEQ. The CDR3 reads CASSQVRQGAQYEQYF. The CDR3 DNA is TGTGCCAGCAGCCAAGTAAGGCAGGGGGCTCAGTACGAGCAGTACTTC.

This clone came up once. The genes are TRBV15 and TRBJ1-2; no reliable D call. Germline V lookup: CDR1 LNHNV, CDR2 YYDKDF (reference sequence). Trimming removed 0 bases at V and 0 bases at J, with 8 bases between. The CDR3 totals 15 residues. The CDR3 loop is CATSRERNSNYGYTF. CDR3 DNA sequence: TGTGCCACCAGCAGAGAGAGGAATTCTAACTATGGCTACACCTTC.

This clone has just a few counts. This sequence joins TRBV15 and TRBJ2-1; 14 bases align to TRBD2. V shed 3 bases and J 9 bases; nucleotides not matched to a gene: 7. The CDR3 runs to 16 residues. Looked up from germline, CDR1 is LNHNV and CDR2 is YYDKDF (reference sequence). This chain's CDR3 is CATSRGTSGSTIEQFF. DNA of the CDR3: TGTGCCACCAGCAGGGGGACTAGCGGGAGTACTATTGAGCAGTTCTTC.

The chain combines TRBV27 with TRBJ2-7; 7 bases agree with TRBD1. The CDR3 length is 14 residues. The germline V gene has CDR1 MNHEY and CDR2 SMNVEV (reference sequence). The V gene end was trimmed by 6 bases and the J gene end by 3 bases; junction bases not matched to a gene: 8. In DNA form, the CDR3 reads TGTGCCAGCAGGAGACAGGGTGGCGACTACGAGCAGTACTTC. Protein: CASRRQGGDYEQYF.

The chain combines TRBV5-1 with TRBJ1-1; 7 nucleotides agree with TRBD1. The CDR3 runs 15 residues. Germline V lookup: CDR1 SGHRS, CDR2 YFSETQ. The V segment lost 2 bases and the J segment 6 bases; nucleotides outside the gene matches: 10. The CDR3 region is CASSLLTGNQAEAFF. CDR3 nucleotides: TGCGCCAGCAGCTTATTGACAGGGAACCAAGCTGAAGCTTTCTTT.

The chain couples TRBV6-1 to TRBJ1-1; 8 bases are a match to TRBD1. The CDR3 spans 13 residues. V lost 5 bases, J lost 5 bases, and 4 bases stayed unmatched. In germline, CDR1 is MNHNS, CDR2 SASEGT. CDR3 in amino acids: CASSKRTGTEAFF. The CDR3 nucleotides read TGTGCCAGCAGTAAACGGACAGGGACTGAAGCTTTCTTT.

The gene calls are TRBV29-1 and TRBJ2-7, with 7 bases aligning to TRBD1. Losses at the gene ends were 3 bases for V and 1 base for J; bases not matched to a gene: 9. The CDR3 consists of 15 residues. CDR1 is SQVTM, CDR2 ANQGSEA, per germline. The CDR3 sequence is CSVEKVGRGSYEQYF. CDR3 bases: TGCAGCGTTGAGAAGGTTGGCAGGGGGTCCTACGAGCAGTACTTC.

This clone was detected a few times. The V and J genes are TRBV29-1 and TRBJ2-1; 9 nucleotides match TRBD2. J lost 6 bases, V lost 7 bases, and 10 bases had no gene match. Germline-derived CDR1 and CDR2 are SQVTM and ANQGSEA. The CDR3 loop spans 14 amino acids. CDR3 nucleotides: TGCAGCGCAGGAACTAGCGGGTCGGGCAATGAGCAGTTCTTC. Amino acid sequence: CSAGTSGSGNEQFF.

V usage is TRBV5-1 and J usage is TRBJ2-5, with no clear D. The V gene lost 1 base and the J gene lost 3 bases, with 10 bases spanning the gap. The CDR3 is made up of 14 amino acids. Germline assignment: CDR1 SGHRS and CDR2 YFSETQ. As DNA, the CDR3 is TGCGCCAGCAGCTTGTTATCCACAGAAGAGACCCAGTACTTC. Residues: CASSLLSTEETQYF.